The clone carrying this TCR beta chain was recorded a few times. The data were taken from a study of blood T cell repertoires in COVID-19. Study-level information: From T cells, B-cell-depleted T cells, or PBMCs came the material, which was cDNA or gDNA.

Authors' methods: Amplification of reference gene primers was used by the study to estimate nucleated cell counts. TCRdb's copy holds only in-frame clones and misses some; the assay was immunoSEQ multiplex PCR. V, J and clone size are those of that table, while D and trimming were read from the DNA. The repertoire holds 120,000 to 150,000 clones, with more than 65% as singletons. This clonotype originated in a man older than 75 with acute or convalescent COVID-19. Sequencing was done on a sample of peripheral blood.

CDR3 loop: CASSQDRRGLYNEQFF. In DNA form, the CDR3 reads TGTGCCAGCAGCCAAGATCGGAGGGGGCTCTACAATGAGCAGTTCTTC. This chain connects TRBV3-1 (or the pseudogene TRBV3-2) to TRBJ2-1, with D tentatively TRBD1 (7 bases). V gave up 0 bases and J gave up 3 bases, with 12 bases separating them. The germline gives CDR1 LGHDT, CDR2 YNNKEL (reference sequence). The CDR3 has 16 residues.